This T cell receptor beta chain is from a study of early T cells in non-severe SARS-CoV-2 infection. Broader study findings: A preference for anti-spike CD8 responses marked VDJdb matching, which missed private and CD4 specificities.

This clonotype was counted ten times or more. No antigen is known for it. Individual cDNA molecules carried attached unique molecular identifiers. A single record per CDR3 protein comes from TCRdb applying MiXCR to the 5' RACE reads. The top ten hold more than 5% of the sample, which has about 27,000 distinct CDR3 sequences, less than 5% seen once. CDR1 and CDR2 from the germline V gene are MNHEY and SVGEGT. V dropped 0 bases and J dropped 7; count of bases not matched to a gene: 9. The CDR3 length is 16 residues. Sequencing was performed on whole blood. The sequence was collected from an adult who was a healthcare worker with PCR-confirmed SARS-CoV-2 infection or an uninfected control (not recorded which). This chain connects TRBV6-2 or TRBV6-3 to TRBJ2-1, with 7 positions matching TRBD2. Here the CDR3 DNA reads TGTGCCAGCAGTTACTCCGGCGGGAGATACGTAAATGAGCAGTTCTTC. This codes for CASSYSGGRYVNEQFF.